This T cell receptor beta chain is from a study of beta chain features in type 1 diabetes. General observations from the study: A moderate, significant TCRB CDR3 shortening appeared in type 1 diabetes across four CD4+ subsets.

CDR3 length: 15 residues. Germline-derived CDR1 and CDR2 are SGHAT and FQNNGV. V lost 4 bases, J lost 10 bases, and 13 bases stayed unmatched. Expressed TCRB transcripts were sequenced because the isolated RNA had all been reverse transcribed beforehand. The data were produced by immunoSEQ multiplex PCR, yet TCRdb's version contains in-frame clones alone and is incomplete. The sample lists hundreds of thousands of clones, around 9.3% seen once, with 1% in the top ten. This clone was counted once. The antigen remains undetermined. The sequenced material came from central memory CD4+ T cells from blood. The clonotype originates from a young man with type 1 diabetes. This chain connects TRBV11-2 to TRBJ2-1, with 7 positions matching TRBD1. CDR3 loop: CASSSGQVFPEEQFF. CDR3 in DNA: TGTGCCAGCAGCTCCGGACAGGTTTTTCCCGAGGAGCAGTTCTTC.